Following are 8 T cell receptor beta chains from one sample sequenced in a study of T cells after posttransplantation cyclophosphamide (dated by TCRdb to 2015 to 2016). The library was produced with the immunoSEQ multiplex PCR assay. TCRdb re-hosts the immuneACCESS table, in-frame sequences only. Its copies lack some clones; in the studies checked, an unresolved V gene accounts for under half of them, and the cause for the rest is not known. The sample table holds fewer than 45,000 clones, of which approximately 78% were seen once. The ten largest clones take up roughly 8.1% of the sample. The treatment or condition label on this specimen signifies: high-dose cyclophosphamide on days +3 and +4 as single-agent GVHD prophylaxis. PTCy patients received busulfan and fludarabine conditioning, a related or unrelated marrow graft, and cyclophosphamide on days +3 and +4. Sequenced here: CD4+ T cells sorted from blood, sampled 1,900 to 2,000 days after a stem cell transplant with posttransplant cyclophosphamide. The receptor source for this set is a female patient aged 35 to 55 who received an allogeneic stem cell transplant from a related donor, was CMV-positive, and had no GVHD. Following transplantation, T cells from the graft donor may be among those present.

The chain uses TRBV18 and TRBJ1-5, with TRBD1 as a possible D gene (6 bases). The CDR3 totals 14 residues. Per the germline V gene, CDR1 is KGHSH and CDR2 is LQKENI. V lost 3 bases and J lost 8, with 14 bases in between. CDR3 in DNA: TGTGCCAGCTCACCGGGAACAGGGTTTGAGCCCCAGCATTTT. It is translated as CASSPGTGFEPQHF.

The V gene is TRBV5-1, the J gene TRBJ1-5; D is possibly TRBD1 (5 bases). With 4 bases removed from V and 1 base from J, the gap between germline ends came to 12 bases. Germline CDR1 is SGHRS and CDR2 is YFSETQ. The CDR3 has 15 amino acids. DNA for the CDR3: TGCGCCAGCAGCGAGACCGGGGGAAGCAATCAGCCCCAGCATTTT. Encoded protein: CASSETGGSNQPQHF.

The chain links TRBV28 to TRBJ2-7; 8 bases line up with TRBD1. This CDR3 is 15 amino acids long. V lost 4 bases to trimming and J lost 2 bases; unmatched junction nucleotides: 7. CDR1 and CDR2 from the germline V gene are MDHEN and SYDVKM. The DNA of the CDR3 is TGTGCCAGCAGTTACCCAATGGGACAGGCCTACGAGCAGTACTTC. Protein product: CASSYPMGQAYEQYF.

This chain uses TRBV11-3 with TRBJ2-3, with a possible D match to TRBD2 (5 bases). Germline values: CDR1 SGHNT, CDR2 YENEEA. CDR3 length: 14 amino acids. V lost 5 bases to trimming and J lost 2 bases, with 11 bases between them. CDR3 amino acids: CASSLKRLTDTQYF. CDR3 bases: TGTGCCAGCAGCCTAAAGCGGCTCACAGATACGCAGTATTTT.

V and J are TRBV7-3 and TRBJ2-3; 7 positions agree with TRBD1. The CDR3 spans 13 residues. Trimming at V came to 5 bases and at J to 6 bases, leaving 5 bases not matched to a gene. CDR1 SGHTA and CDR2 FQGTGA come from the germline V gene. This CDR3 is CASSRLTGDTQYF. The CDR3 bases are TGTGCCAGCAGCCGACTGACAGGGGATACGCAGTATTTT. Supplemented by reference TRBV7-3 and TRBJ2-3, the full variable domain reads GAGVSQTPSNKVTEKGKYVELRCDPISGHTALYWYRQSLGQGPEFLIYFQGTGAADDSGLPNDRFFAVRPEGSVSTLKIQRTERGDSAVYLCASSRLTGDTQYFGPGTRLTVL.

CDR3 in amino acids: CASTGQGAYEQYF. The CDR3 nucleotides read TGCGCCAGCACGGGACAGGGGGCCTACGAGCAGTACTTC. The genes are TRBV5-1 and TRBJ2-7, with 11 bases aligning to TRBD1. This CDR3 has 13 amino acids. In germline, CDR1 is SGHRS, CDR2 YFSETQ. Trimming cost V 6 bases and J 2 bases; bases outside gene matches: 1.

The chain employs TRBV29-1 and TRBJ1-1; D gene ambiguous. Germline V lookup: CDR1 SQVTM, CDR2 ANQGSEA. This CDR3 contains 13 residues. In DNA form, the CDR3 reads TGCACAATAAGGAGGGAAGGTAACACTGAAGCTTTCTTT. Its translation is CTIRREGNTEAFF.

V and J are TRBV7-9 and TRBJ2-4; 12 nucleotides match TRBD1. This CDR3 has 15 residues. CDR1 SEHNR and CDR2 FQNEAQ come from the germline V gene (reference sequence). CDR3: CVVGTGGTAKNIQYF. The CDR3, as DNA: TGTGTGGTCGGGACAGGGGGCACGGCCAAAAACATTCAGTACTTC.